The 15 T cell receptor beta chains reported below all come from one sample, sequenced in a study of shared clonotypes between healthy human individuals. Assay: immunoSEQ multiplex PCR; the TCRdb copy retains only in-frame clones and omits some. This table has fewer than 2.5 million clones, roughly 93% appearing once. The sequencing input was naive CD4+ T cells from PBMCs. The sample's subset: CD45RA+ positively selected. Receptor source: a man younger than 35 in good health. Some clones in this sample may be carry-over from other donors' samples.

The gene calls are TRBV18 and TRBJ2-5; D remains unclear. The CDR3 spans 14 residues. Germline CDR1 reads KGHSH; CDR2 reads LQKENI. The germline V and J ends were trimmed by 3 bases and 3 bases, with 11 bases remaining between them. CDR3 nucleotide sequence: TGTGCCAGCTCACCGAGAACAGCAGAAGAGACCCAGTACTTC. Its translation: CASSPRTAEETQYF.

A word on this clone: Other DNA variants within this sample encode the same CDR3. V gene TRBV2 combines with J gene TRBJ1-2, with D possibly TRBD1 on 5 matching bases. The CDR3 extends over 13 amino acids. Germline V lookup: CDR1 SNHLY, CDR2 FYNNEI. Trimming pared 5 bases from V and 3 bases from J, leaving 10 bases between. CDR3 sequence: CASSLGTDYGYTF. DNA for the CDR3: TGTGCCAGCAGTCTTGGGACGGACTATGGCTACACCTTC.

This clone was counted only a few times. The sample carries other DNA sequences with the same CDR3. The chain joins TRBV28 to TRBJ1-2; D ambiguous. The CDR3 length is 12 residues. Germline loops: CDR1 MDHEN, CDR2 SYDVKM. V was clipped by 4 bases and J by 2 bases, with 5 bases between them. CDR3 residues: CASSWGNYGYTF. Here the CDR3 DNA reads TGTGCCAGCAGTTGGGGAAACTATGGCTACACCTTC.

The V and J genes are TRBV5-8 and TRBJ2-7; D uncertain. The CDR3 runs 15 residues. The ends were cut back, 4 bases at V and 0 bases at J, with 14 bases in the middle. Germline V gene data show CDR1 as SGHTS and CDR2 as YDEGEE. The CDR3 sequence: CASSTRLGNSYEQYF. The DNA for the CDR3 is TGTGCCAGCAGCACACGGCTTGGCAACTCCTACGAGCAGTACTTC.

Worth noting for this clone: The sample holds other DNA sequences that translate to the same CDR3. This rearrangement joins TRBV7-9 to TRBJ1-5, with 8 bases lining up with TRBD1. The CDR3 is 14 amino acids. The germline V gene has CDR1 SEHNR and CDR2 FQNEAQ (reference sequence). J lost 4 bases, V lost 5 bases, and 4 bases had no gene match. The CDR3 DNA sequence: TGTGCCAGCAGCCGGACAGGGCAAAATCAGCCCCAGCATTTT. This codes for CASSRTGQNQPQHF.

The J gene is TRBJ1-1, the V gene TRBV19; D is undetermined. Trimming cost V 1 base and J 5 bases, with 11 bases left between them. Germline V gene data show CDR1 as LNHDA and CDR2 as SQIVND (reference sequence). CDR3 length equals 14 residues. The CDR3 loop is CASSIGAGRTEAFF. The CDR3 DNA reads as TGTGCCAGTAGTATAGGAGCGGGGAGAACTGAAGCTTTCTTT.

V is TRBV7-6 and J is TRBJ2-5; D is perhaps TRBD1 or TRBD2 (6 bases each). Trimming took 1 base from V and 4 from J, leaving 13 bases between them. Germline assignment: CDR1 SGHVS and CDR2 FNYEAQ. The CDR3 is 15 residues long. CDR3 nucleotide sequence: TGTGCCAGCAGCTTAGGGGTCGGGGGCCCAGAGACCCAGTACTTC. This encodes CASSLGVGGPETQYF.

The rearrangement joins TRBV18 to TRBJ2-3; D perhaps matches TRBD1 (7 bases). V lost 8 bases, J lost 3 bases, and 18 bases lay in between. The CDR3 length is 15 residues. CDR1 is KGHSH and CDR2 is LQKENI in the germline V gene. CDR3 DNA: TGTGCCAGCGGGAGGACAGGAGGTTTAACAGATACGCAGTATTTT. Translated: CASGRTGGLTDTQYF. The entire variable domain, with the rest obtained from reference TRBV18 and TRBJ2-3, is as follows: NAGVMQNPRHLVRRRGQEARLRCSPMKGHSHVYWYRQLPEEGLKFMVYLQKENIIDESGMPKERFSAEFPKEGPSILRIQQVVRGDSAAYFCASGRTGGLTDTQYFGPGTRLTVL.

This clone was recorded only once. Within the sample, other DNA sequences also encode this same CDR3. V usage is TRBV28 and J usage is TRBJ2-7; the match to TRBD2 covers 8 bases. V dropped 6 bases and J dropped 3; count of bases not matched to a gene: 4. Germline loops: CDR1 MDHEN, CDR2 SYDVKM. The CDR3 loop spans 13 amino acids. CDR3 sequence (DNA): TGTGCCAGCAGCCTAGCGGGTAGCTACGAGCAGTACTTC. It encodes CASSLAGSYEQYF.

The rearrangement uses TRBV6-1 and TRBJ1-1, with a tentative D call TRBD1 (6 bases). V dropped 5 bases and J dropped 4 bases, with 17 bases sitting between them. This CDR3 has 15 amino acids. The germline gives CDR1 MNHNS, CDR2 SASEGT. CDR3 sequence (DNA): TGTGCCAGCAGTACCTTTACGGGGGCGGGCACTGAAGCTTTCTTT. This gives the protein CASSTFTGAGTEAFF.

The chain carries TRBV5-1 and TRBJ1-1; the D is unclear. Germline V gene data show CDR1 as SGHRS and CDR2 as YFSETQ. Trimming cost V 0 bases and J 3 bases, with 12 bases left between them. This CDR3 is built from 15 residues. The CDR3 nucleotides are TGCGCCAGCAGCTTGGACCCACGGGGAGACACTGAAGCTTTCTTT. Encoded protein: CASSLDPRGDTEAFF.

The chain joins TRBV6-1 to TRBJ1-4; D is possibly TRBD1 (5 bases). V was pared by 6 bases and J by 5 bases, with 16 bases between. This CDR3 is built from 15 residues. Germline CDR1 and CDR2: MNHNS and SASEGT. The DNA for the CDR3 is TGTGCCAGCAGAAACCGCGGGACGGGGAATGAAAAACTGTTTTTT. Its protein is CASRNRGTGNEKLFF.

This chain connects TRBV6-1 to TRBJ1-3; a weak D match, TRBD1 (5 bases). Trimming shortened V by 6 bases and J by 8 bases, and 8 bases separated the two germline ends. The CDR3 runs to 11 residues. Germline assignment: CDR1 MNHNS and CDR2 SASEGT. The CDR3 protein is CASSPRDTIYF. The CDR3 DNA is TGTGCCAGCAGCCCCAGGGACACCATATATTTT.

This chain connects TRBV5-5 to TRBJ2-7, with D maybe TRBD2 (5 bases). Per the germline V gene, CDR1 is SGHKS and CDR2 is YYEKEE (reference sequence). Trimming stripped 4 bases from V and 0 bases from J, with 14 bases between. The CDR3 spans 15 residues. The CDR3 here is CASSPPGYSSYEQYF. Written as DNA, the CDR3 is TGTGCCAGCAGCCCGCCGGGGTACAGCTCCTACGAGCAGTACTTC.

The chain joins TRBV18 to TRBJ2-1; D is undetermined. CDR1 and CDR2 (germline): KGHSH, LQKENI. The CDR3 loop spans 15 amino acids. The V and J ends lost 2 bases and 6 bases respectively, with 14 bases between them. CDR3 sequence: CASSPIIQDFNEQFF. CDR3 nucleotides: TGTGCCAGCTCACCAATTATTCAGGATTTCAATGAGCAGTTCTTC.